This entry lists 9 T cell receptor beta chains sequenced from one sample in a study of CD8 T cells in ankylosing spondylitis. MiXCR was run by TCRdb on the 5' RACE reads, yielding one entry per CDR3 protein. The data contain 25,000 to 35,000 distinct CDR3 sequences, more than 30% of them singletons. The sequenced sample was synovial fluid, either unsorted or a sorted T cell fraction (not recorded which). The source is a male donor with ankylosing spondylitis.

This clonotype has a handful of counts. A much larger clonotype is one base distant, so this may be a read error. The final CDR3 position lacks the conserved phenylalanine or tryptophan, pointing to a likely read error. The genes are TRBV11-2 and TRBJ2-1; the D is unclear. This CDR3 contains 15 residues. V was trimmed by 4 bases and J by 0 bases, leaving 10 bases between them. Germline assignment: CDR1 SGHAT and CDR2 FQNNGV. CDR3 DNA: TGTGCCAGCAGCTCCCCCCGGAGCTCCTACAATGAGCAGTTCTCC. Translation gives CASSSPRSSYNEQFS.

The CDR3 loop reads CASSPPGTTYNEQFF. The CDR3, as DNA: TGTGCCAGCAGTCCACCCGGGACTACTTACAATGAGCAGTTCTTC. V is TRBV12-3 or TRBV12-4 and J is TRBJ2-1; 7 nucleotides match TRBD2. Trimming took 5 bases from V and 4 from J; bases not matched to a gene: 8. The CDR3 loop spans 15 amino acids.

The table lists this clonotype with a few counts. This chain connects TRBV30 to TRBJ1-5; D is unclear. The CDR3 totals 13 residues. Per germline, CDR1 GTSNPN and CDR2 SVGIG (reference sequence). The V and J ends lost 0 bases and 6 bases respectively, with 9 bases between them. The CDR3 DNA reads TGTGCCTGGAGTGTACTTCCGGGTCAGCCCCAGCATTTT. Amino acid sequence: CAWSVLPGQPQHF.

The V call is TRBV4-2, the J call TRBJ2-1; tentative D call: TRBD1 (5 bases). Germline CDR1 is LGHNA and CDR2 is YNFKEQ. The CDR3 covers 14 residues. V shed 0 bases and J shed 6 bases, with 9 bases lying between them. The DNA of the CDR3 is TGTGCCAGCAGCCAAGAAAGAAGGGGCAATGAGCAGTTCTTC. Amino acid sequence: CASSQERRGNEQFF.

With regard to this clonotype: A read error may explain this, as a much larger clone is one base away. Since no conserved phenylalanine or tryptophan closes the CDR3, a read error is the likely cause. The rearrangement joins TRBV29-1 to TRBJ2-7, with a possible D match to TRBD1 (5 bases). The CDR3 is 11 amino acids. Between the trimmed V and J ends, which lost 6 bases and 2 bases, there was a span of 8 bases. The V gene's germline CDR1 is SQVTM and CDR2 ANQGSEA. The CDR3 is CSVGHPYEQYY. In nucleotides, the CDR3 is TGCAGCGTCGGACACCCCTACGAGCAGTACTAC.

This clonotype was observed a few times. The CDR3 reads CAIAEGLAGSDTQYF. In DNA form, the CDR3 reads TGTGCCATCGCCGAAGGACTAGCGGGATCAGATACGCAGTATTTT. The chain uses TRBV6-1 and TRBJ2-3; 12 bases line up with TRBD2. Germline V lookup: CDR1 MNHNS, CDR2 SASEGT. J lost 4 bases, V lost 10 bases, and 9 bases had no gene match. This CDR3 spans 15 amino acids.

This clonotype was picked up many times. The chain uses TRBV29-1 and TRBJ1-2; no firm D call. The CDR3 extends over 12 amino acids. With 4 bases removed from V and 0 bases from J, the gap between germline ends came to 6 bases. Per germline, CDR1 SQVTM and CDR2 ANQGSEA. The CDR3, as DNA: TGCAGCGTTGTCGAAGCTAACTATGGCTACACCTTC. It specifies CSVVEANYGYTF.

This chain uses TRBV11-2 with TRBJ2-3, with a possible D match to TRBD2 (7 bases). Trimming took off 5 bases at V and 5 bases at J, with 17 bases between the two ends. The CDR3 has 15 amino acids. Germline values: CDR1 SGHAT, CDR2 FQNNGV. CDR3 nucleotide sequence: TGTGCCAGCAGCCAAGGGGGAGGGGAGGTAGATACGCAGTATTTT. It specifies CASSQGGGEVDTQYF.

The genes are TRBV7-1 and TRBJ2-1; 7 bases are a match to TRBD2. Being an ORF, TRBV7-1 has a function that is uncertain. V gave up 3 bases and J gave up 7 bases; unmatched junction bases: 9. The CDR3 spans 15 residues. CDR3 in DNA: TGTGCCAGCAGCTCCACGGGGGGATCGTGGAATGAGCAGTTCTTC. It yields the protein CASSSTGGSWNEQFF.